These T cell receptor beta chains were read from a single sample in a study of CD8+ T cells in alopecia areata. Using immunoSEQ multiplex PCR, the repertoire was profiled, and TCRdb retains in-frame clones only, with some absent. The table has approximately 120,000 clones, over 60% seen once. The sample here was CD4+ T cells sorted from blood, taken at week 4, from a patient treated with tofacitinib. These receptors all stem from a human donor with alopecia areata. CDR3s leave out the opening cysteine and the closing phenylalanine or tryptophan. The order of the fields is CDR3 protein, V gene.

CDR3aa: ASSFRQGGAKNIQY
v_gene: TRBV7-2

CDR3aa: ASSLGAGGAYNEQF
v_gene: TRBV5-6

CDR3aa: ASSLAIPFHEQY
v_gene: TRBV5-6

CDR3aa: ASSQGTAYGYT
v_gene: TRBV5-4

CDR3aa: ASSGTGYYEQY
v_gene: TRBV7-9

CDR3aa: ASRTSGYNEQF
v_gene: TRBV27

CDR3aa: SVSGQANTQY
v_gene: TRBV29-1

CDR3aa: ASSGGTSANNEQF
v_gene: TRBV9

CDR3aa: AWRKDLAPSYNEQF
v_gene: TRBV30

CDR3aa: ASSMLGLQF
v_gene: TRBV6-6

CDR3aa: SVDTGDYEQY
v_gene: TRBV29-1

CDR3aa: SVSPGQSTDTQY
v_gene: TRBV29-1

CDR3aa: ASSLAGSPPGAPLH
v_gene: TRBV5-6

CDR3aa: AGTGTATNYGYT
v_gene: TRBV30

CDR3aa: ASSPPQVLGNTEAF
v_gene: TRBV18

CDR3aa: ASSQVRTTDTQY
v_gene: TRBV4-1

CDR3aa: ASSLGGTSSYNSPLH
v_gene: TRBV5-4

CDR3aa: ASSWGDEQY
v_gene: TRBV6-5

CDR3aa: ACLPGQGWTEAF
v_gene: TRBV30

CDR3aa: ASSLRLGGGPDTQY
v_gene: TRBV7-2

CDR3aa: ASSPTRGRETQY
v_gene: TRBV7-2

CDR3aa: AWSSSSYEQY
v_gene: TRBV30

CDR3aa: ATSRGSSDGAKNIQY
v_gene: TRBV15

CDR3aa: ASSLSTGTGYGYT
v_gene: TRBV7-9

CDR3aa: ASSSGGLTDTQY
v_gene: TRBV7-2

CDR3aa: SNEQGTDTQY
v_gene: TRBV29-1

CDR3aa: ASSLLAGSLQETQY
v_gene: TRBV5-5

CDR3aa: ASSGRQGTAPGAEAF
v_gene: TRBV19

CDR3aa: ASSLGTSNEQF
v_gene: TRBV6-4

CDR3aa: ASSLGSSPLH
v_gene: TRBV28

CDR3aa: ASSLHSRDRDNGYT
v_gene: TRBV19

CDR3aa: ASRSTGAPDTQY
v_gene: TRBV5-6

CDR3aa: ATSRTDRFQETQY
v_gene: TRBV15

CDR3aa: ASNSRAIDGYT
v_gene: TRBV28

CDR3aa: SVGGDNSNQPQH
v_gene: TRBV29-1

CDR3aa: ASSQVPGTVYGYT
v_gene: TRBV4-1

CDR3aa: ASSIGLGTVNTEAF
v_gene: TRBV19

CDR3aa: ASSAGTSGKYETQY
v_gene: TRBV9

CDR3aa: ASSMTTDTEAF
v_gene: TRBV5-4

CDR3aa: ASSPNSNQPQH
v_gene: TRBV7-3

CDR3aa: ASSFRGSSYEQY
v_gene: TRBV7-8

CDR3aa: AAVQSGRGQEETQY
v_gene: TRBV30

CDR3aa: AWSVLRERIQY
v_gene: TRBV30

CDR3aa: ASSMGTDRTDTQY
v_gene: TRBV7-3

CDR3aa: SASNRGGYT
v_gene: TRBV20-1

CDR3aa: ASTPVRGQSYEQY
v_gene: TRBV7-9

CDR3aa: ASSQEASTDTQY
v_gene: TRBV4-1

CDR3aa: ASQRGGSYEQY
v_gene: TRBV27

CDR3aa: ASSPRTGTDQPQH
v_gene: TRBV27

CDR3aa: ASSLGGTDTQY
v_gene: TRBV7-9

CDR3aa: ASSITPTGFHEQY
v_gene: TRBV9

CDR3aa: AWTPAGVSYEQY
v_gene: TRBV30

CDR3aa: ASSLTYADGGYT
v_gene: TRBV7-9